This TCR beta chain was found in a study of beta chain features in type 1 diabetes. The study reverse transcribed the entire isolated RNA, so it sequenced expressed TCRB transcripts. Produced via immunoSEQ multiplex PCR; TCRdb's table is partial and in-frame only. Of about 150,000 clones detected, approximately 8.7% appear once; the ten largest clones hold about 0.65%. For this clone: Its target is not known.

Whole-study results and caveats: TCRB CDR3s from Type 1 diabetes patients were moderately but significantly shorter in all four CD4+ subsets.

Germline CDR1 reads MNHNS; CDR2 reads SASEGT. The V gene lost 2 bases and the J gene lost 7 bases, with 12 bases spanning the gap. This CDR3 is built from 14 residues. V and J are TRBV6-1 and TRBJ2-4; perhaps TRBD1 as D (6 bases). What was sequenced was central memory CD4+ T cells from blood. The source of this sequence is a woman aged 25 to 45 with type 1 diabetes. The CDR3 here is CASSESQGWNIQYF. CDR3 bases: TGTGCCAGCAGTGAATCCCAGGGGTGGAACATTCAGTACTTC.